A single sample is the source of the 2 T cell receptor beta chains below, sequenced in a study of blood T cell repertoires in COVID-19. TCRdb keeps only in-frame clones here, not all; method: immunoSEQ multiplex PCR. The table shows approximately 77,000 clones, with about 72% occurring only once. The specimen sequenced was peripheral blood. These receptors were collected from a man in his 70s with active or convalescent COVID-19.

In this sample, this clone turned up once. This chain connects TRBV6-5 to TRBJ1-2; 8 positions agree with TRBD1. The CDR3 has 13 amino acids. Trimming took 6 bases from V and 4 from J; bases not matched to a gene: 4. The germline CDR1 and CDR2 sequences are MNHEY and SVGAGI. The CDR3 here is CASSRGTGYGYTF. CDR3 DNA: TGTGCCAGCAGCAGAGGGACAGGCTATGGCTACACCTTC.

V is TRBV2 and J is TRBJ2-5, with 8 bases identical to TRBD1. V shed 4 bases, J shed 1 base, and the junction held 5 bases outside the gene matches. CDR1 is SNHLY and CDR2 is FYNNEI in the germline V gene. The CDR3 loop spans 15 amino acids. Here the CDR3 reads CASSVRGRGQETQYF. The CDR3 coding sequence is TGTGCCAGCAGTGTCAGGGGGCGAGGCCAAGAGACCCAGTACTTC.